The T cell receptor (beta chain) under discussion was sequenced for a study of OX40 agonist ivuxolimab in advanced cancers. Study overall: Therapy given before enrollment (anti-PD-1, anti-PD-L1 or anti-CTLA-4) was allowed, and over 35% had some.

Only in-frame clones appear in the TCRdb table, and some are missing; sequencing was by immunoSEQ multiplex PCR. The data hold 90,000 to 150,000 clones, with roughly nine tenths observed a single time. With regard to this clone: Its antigen remains unknown.

CDR1 MNHNS and CDR2 SASEGT come from the germline V gene. The CDR3 has 13 amino acids. Trimming shortened V by 4 bases and J by 5 bases, and 11 bases separated the two germline ends. Peripheral blood came from all dose cohorts at three timepoints. Study-wide findings and caveats: Averaged across samples, CD8+ T cells carried more expanded clones than CD4+ did.

The clonotype originates from an adult with an advanced solid tumor such as melanoma, head and neck, liver or kidney cancer. The chain employs TRBV6-1 and TRBJ1-1; the D gene is possibly TRBD1 (5 bases). The material was CD4+ or CD8+ T cells sorted from blood, obtained in a trial of the OX40 agonist ivuxolimab. The CDR3 loop is CASSGAGRTEAFF. Here the CDR3 DNA reads TGTGCCAGCAGTGGGGCAGGGCGGACTGAAGCTTTCTTT.